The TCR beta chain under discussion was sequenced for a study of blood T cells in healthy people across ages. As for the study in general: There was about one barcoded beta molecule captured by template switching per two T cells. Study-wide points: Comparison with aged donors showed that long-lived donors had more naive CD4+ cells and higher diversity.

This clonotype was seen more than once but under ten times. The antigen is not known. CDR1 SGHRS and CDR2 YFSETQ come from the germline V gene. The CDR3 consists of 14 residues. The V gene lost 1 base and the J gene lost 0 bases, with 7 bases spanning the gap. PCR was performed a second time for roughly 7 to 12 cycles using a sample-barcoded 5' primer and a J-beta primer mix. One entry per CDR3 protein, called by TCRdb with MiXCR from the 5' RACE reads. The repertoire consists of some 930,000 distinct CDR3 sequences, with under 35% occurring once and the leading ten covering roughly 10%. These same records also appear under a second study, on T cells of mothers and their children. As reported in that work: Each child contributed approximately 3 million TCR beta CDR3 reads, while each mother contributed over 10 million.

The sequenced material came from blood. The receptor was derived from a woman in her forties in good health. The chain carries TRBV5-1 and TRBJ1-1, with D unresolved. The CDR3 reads CASSLQEMNTEAFF. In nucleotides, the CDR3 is TGCGCCAGCAGCTTGCAGGAAATGAACACTGAAGCTTTCTTT.